This TCR beta chain was sequenced in a study of a mutant IDH1 vaccine in newly diagnosed glioma. As regards this clone: The antigen is unknown.

Assay: immunoSEQ multiplex PCR; the TCRdb copy retains only in-frame clones and omits some. This table holds tens of thousands of clones, roughly 92% found once. Per germline, CDR1 PRHDT and CDR2 FYEKMQ (reference sequence). V was pared by 5 bases and J by 6 bases, with 9 bases between. This CDR3 spans 12 amino acids. Noted time point: week 35, safety follow-up. Each vaccine dose was 300 ug of mutant IDH1 20-mer peptide, with topical imiquimod. Donors' newly diagnosed IDH1-mutant WHO grade 3 or 4 astrocytomas lacked nuclear ATRX. This chain joins TRBV13 and TRBJ2-3; a possible D gene is TRBD2 (6 bases). The sequencing used PBMCs, collected from a glioma patient whose treatment included an IDH1 peptide vaccine. The TCR was taken from a man between 50 and 59 years old with glioma. CDR3 nucleotides: TGTGCCAGCAGCCGACGGGGGGATACGCAGTATTTT. Translation: CASSRRGDTQYF.